The T cell receptor beta chain under discussion was sequenced for a study of molecular identifiers for immune sequencing clone quantification. Study findings and constraints: Effector cells had over 97% of their molecules in clones above 20 RNA copies, while naive cells had under 1%.

Each CDR3 protein gets one entry after TCRdb re-called the PCR reads with MiXCR. The sample consists of some 65,000 distinct CDR3 sequences, about a fifth of them appearing once. This clonotype was found many times. Its target is unknown. Germline V gene sequence: CDR1 ENHRY, CDR2 SYGVKD. There are 13 residues in the CDR3. V was pared by 10 bases and J by 4 bases, with 3 bases of the junction left unmatched. This clonotype originated in a human donor in good health. Some libraries in this study had Jurkat cell RNA spiked in. The chain is built from TRBV10-3 and TRBJ2-1, with TRBD1 identical over 11 bases. Material for sequencing was naive CD8+ T cells from blood, with Jurkat cell RNA spiked in. Subset given: FACS-sorted CD8+CD4-CCR7+CD45RA+ naive T cells. The CDR3 DNA follows: TGTGCCACCGGACAGGGGGCATACAATGAGCAGTTCTTC. This gives the protein CATGQGAYNEQFF.